Following are 7 T cell receptor beta chains from one sample sequenced in a study of cytomegalovirus exposure and HLA in healthy donors. Using immunoSEQ multiplex PCR, the repertoire was profiled, and TCRdb retains in-frame clones only, with some absent. The repertoire holds under 100,000 clones, with around 96% as singletons. The sample was PBMCs. All receptors come from a man between 18 and 35 years old in good health and CMV-seronegative.

The chain has TRBV11-2 and TRBJ2-1; D not certain. Germline V gives CDR1 SGHAT, CDR2 FQNNGV. The CDR3 loop spans 17 amino acids. The germline V and J ends were trimmed by 2 bases and 5 bases, with 19 bases remaining between them. The CDR3 region is CASSLYLQVTNHNEQFF. In nucleotides, the CDR3 is TGTGCCAGCAGCTTATACCTCCAGGTCACAAACCACAATGAGCAGTTCTTC.

The chain joins TRBV28 to TRBJ1-2; D unclear. The V end lost 6 bases, the J end lost 5 bases, and 13 bases lay between the germline ends. This CDR3 comprises 13 residues. The V gene's germline CDR1 is MDHEN and CDR2 SYDVKM. The CDR3, as DNA: TGTGCCAGCAGAATACCCATCGGGTATGGCTACACCTTC. Its translation: CASRIPIGYGYTF.

The chain employs TRBV4-1 and TRBJ1-2; 10 bases agree with TRBD1. This CDR3 has 16 residues. J gave up 6 bases and V 0 bases, and 7 bases lay outside the gene matches. Germline CDR1 and CDR2: MGHRA and YSYEKL. The CDR3 DNA sequence: TGCGCCAGCAGCCAAGATTGGGACAGGGGATGGAATGGCTACACCTTC. It yields the protein CASSQDWDRGWNGYTF.

V usage is TRBV27 and J usage is TRBJ1-2, with D possibly matching TRBD1 (6 bases). The CDR3 extends over 16 amino acids. V was shortened by 5 bases and J by 5 bases, with 21 bases between the two germline ends. The V gene's germline CDR1 is MNHEY and CDR2 SMNVEV (reference sequence). CDR3 sequence (DNA): TGTGCCAGCAGTCCCCTCGTCGGGCAGGGGCCTTATGGCTACACCTTC. Residues: CASSPLVGQGPYGYTF.

The chain couples TRBV4-1 to TRBJ1-4; D unresolved. There are 15 residues in the CDR3. Germline V gives CDR1 MGHRA, CDR2 YSYEKL. V gave up 1 base and J gave up 6 bases, with 12 bases separating them. The CDR3 DNA sequence: TGCGCCAGCAGCCAAGGAAGCGGATGGGATGAAAAACTGTTTTTT. Residues: CASSQGSGWDEKLFF.

V and J are TRBV27 and TRBJ1-3; 10 bases line up with TRBD1. V gave up 5 bases and J gave up 4 bases; unmatched junction bases: 8. The CDR3 loop spans 16 amino acids. Looked up from germline, CDR1 is MNHEY and CDR2 is SMNVEV (reference sequence). CDR3: CASSLGGDRGGNTIYF. The CDR3 DNA reads TGTGCCAGCAGTCTTGGGGGGGACAGGGGAGGAAACACCATATATTTT.

The J gene is TRBJ2-2, the V gene TRBV19, with D possibly TRBD1 on 5 matching bases. Germline values: CDR1 LNHDA, CDR2 SQIVND (reference sequence). The CDR3 totals 15 residues. V was cut by 5 bases and J by 0 bases, with 10 bases left in between. As DNA, the CDR3 is TGTGCCAGTAGTCTGCCAGGGACGAACACCGGGGAGCTGTTTTTT. Translation: CASSLPGTNTGELFF.